These 18 T cell receptor beta chains came from one sample sequenced in a study of blood T cell repertoires in COVID-19 (TCRdb year 2020). The library relied on the immunoSEQ multiplex PCR assay. TCRdb took over this immuneACCESS table, retaining in-frame rearrangements with V and J assigned. Such tables are incomplete; in checked studies, under half of the missing clones stem from an unresolved V gene, and the remainder is unexplained. The sample table contains roughly 100,000 clones; only one count was recorded for roughly 87% of them. About 5.7% of the sample is held by the ten biggest clonotypes. Specimen: peripheral blood. These receptors were collected from a woman aged 45-65 years with COVID-19, enrolled during active disease.

V is TRBV5-4 and J is TRBJ2-2; 7 bases are a match to TRBD2. Germline values: CDR1 SGHNT, CDR2 YYREEE (reference sequence). Germline trimming cut 2 bases from V and 3 bases from J; bases unmatched to any gene: 1. This CDR3 comprises 14 residues. The CDR3 loop is CASSFGGYTGELFF. CDR3 nucleotides: TGTGCCAGCAGCTTCGGGGGGTACACCGGGGAGCTGTTTTTT.

V gene TRBV14 combines with J gene TRBJ2-1; 13 bases agree with TRBD2. CDR3 length: 21 residues. Looked up from germline, CDR1 is SGHDN and CDR2 is FVKESK. Trimming took 0 bases from V and 0 from J; bases not matched to a gene: 11. DNA for the CDR3: TGTGCCAGCAGCCAAGAAGAGAGGGGACTAGCGGGGTTAAGCTCCTACAATGAGCAGTTCTTC. The encoded protein is CASSQEERGLAGLSSYNEQFF.

The rearrangement joins TRBV27 to TRBJ1-2; tentatively, D is TRBD1 (6 bases). The CDR3 runs 13 residues. Trimming left V 6 bases short and J 6 bases short, with 14 bases between. Germline V gene lookup returns CDR1 MNHEY and CDR2 SMNVEV (reference sequence). The CDR3 coding sequence is TGTGCCAGCAGACACAATGCAGGGGATGGCTACACCTTC. This gives the protein CASRHNAGDGYTF.

The rearrangement links TRBV27 to TRBJ2-1, with 9 bases identical to TRBD2. CDR1 MNHEY and CDR2 SMNVEV come from the germline V gene (reference sequence). Germline trimming cut 6 bases from V and 3 bases from J; bases unmatched to any gene: 6. The CDR3 spans 15 residues. CDR3 residues: CASSLIAGVYNEQFF. As DNA, the CDR3 is TGTGCCAGCAGCTTGATAGCGGGGGTCTACAATGAGCAGTTCTTC.

The chain employs TRBV19 and TRBJ1-3; no definite D call. This CDR3 contains 15 residues. V was cut by 7 bases and J by 1 base, with 14 bases left in between. Germline V lookup: CDR1 LNHDA, CDR2 SQIVND (reference sequence). CDR3 sequence reads: CASKFVGASGNTIYF. The CDR3 region has the DNA TGTGCCAGTAAGTTTGTCGGTGCGTCTGGAAACACCATATATTTT. Complete variable domain (other parts from reference TRBV19 and TRBJ1-3): DGGITQSPKYLFRKEGQNVTLSCEQNLNHDAMYWYRQDPGQGLRLIYYSQIVNDFQKGDIAEGYSVSREKKESFPLTVTSAQKNPTAFYLCASKFVGASGNTIYFGEGSWLTVV.

The chain links TRBV4-1 to TRBJ2-5; D uncertain. V lost 0 bases and J 2 bases, leaving 7 bases between the germline ends. Germline V gene sequence: CDR1 MGHRA, CDR2 YSYEKL. The CDR3 loop spans 14 amino acids. In DNA form, the CDR3 reads TGCGCCAGCAGCCAAGAAAACTCACAAGAGACCCAGTACTTC. Encoded protein: CASSQENSQETQYF.

In DNA, the CDR3 is TGTGCCAGCAGCGTAGTAAGTACTACTAGCACAGATACGCAGTATTTT. Translation gives CASSVVSTTSTDTQYF. This rearrangement joins TRBV9 to TRBJ2-3; D unresolved. Germline V gives CDR1 SGDLS, CDR2 YYNGEE. Deletions cut 0 bases from V and 0 bases from J, with 11 bases between. The CDR3 is made up of 16 amino acids.

The DNA of the CDR3 is TGTGCCAGCAGCTTAGAGTGGGGCTCTGAATATGGCTACACCTTC. It yields the protein CASSLEWGSEYGYTF. The chain has TRBV11-3 and TRBJ1-2, with D maybe TRBD1 (5 bases). This CDR3 has 15 residues. The V end lost 0 bases, the J end lost 5 bases, and 13 bases lay between the germline ends. Germline assignment: CDR1 SGHNT and CDR2 YENEEA.

The CDR3 DNA reads as TGCAGTGCCGTCCCTTTAGGGGTGCTCCACTTT. Amino acid sequence: CSAVPLGVLHF. The chain employs TRBV20-1 and TRBJ1-6; D might be TRBD1 (5 bases). Trimming took off 6 bases at V and 16 bases at J, with 16 bases between the two ends. The CDR3 is 11 amino acids. Germline V lookup: CDR1 DFQATT, CDR2 SNEGSKA (reference sequence).

In nucleotides, the CDR3 is TGTGCCAGCAGCGATAGCGGGGGGGTAGGGGAGACCCAGTACTTC. Encoded protein: CASSDSGGVGETQYF. J is TRBJ2-5 and V is TRBV6-5, with 11 bases fitting TRBD2. After removal of 6 bases from V and 5 bases from J, the junction contained 8 bases not matched to a gene. From germline, CDR1 is MNHEY and CDR2 SVGAGI. The CDR3 runs 15 residues.

The rearrangement links TRBV19 to TRBJ2-5; D remains ambiguous. In germline, CDR1 is LNHDA, CDR2 SQIVND (reference sequence). The CDR3 loop spans 14 amino acids. V lost 1 base and J lost 5, with 11 bases in between. The CDR3 loop is CASSIGLPGETQYF. CDR3 DNA sequence: TGTGCCAGTAGTATAGGACTGCCCGGGGAGACCCAGTACTTC.

The rearrangement links TRBV28 to TRBJ2-7; 8 bases map to TRBD2. V gave up 5 bases and J gave up 5 bases; unmatched junction bases: 11. Germline V lookup: CDR1 MDHEN, CDR2 SYDVKM. CDR3 length equals 15 residues. Here the CDR3 reads CASSTPGGPWDEQYF. CDR3 DNA: TGTGCCAGCAGTACCCCGGGGGGGCCTTGGGACGAGCAGTACTTC.

The sample holds a few counts of this clone. Different DNA sequences within this sample yield the same CDR3. The rearrangement uses TRBV7-2 and TRBJ1-5, with D tentatively TRBD1 (5 bases). The V end lost 2 bases, the J end lost 0 bases, and 11 bases lay between the germline ends. The germline V gene encodes CDR1 SGHTA and CDR2 FQGNSA. CDR3 length: 16 amino acids. The CDR3 DNA sequence: TGTGCCAGCAGCTTACAGGGACTCTATAGCAATCAGCCCCAGCATTTT. This sequence encodes CASSLQGLYSNQPQHF.

The chain couples TRBV28 to TRBJ2-1; tentative D call: TRBD2 (5 bases). The V and J ends lost 6 bases and 6 bases respectively, with 12 bases between them. Germline values: CDR1 MDHEN, CDR2 SYDVKM. CDR3 size: 13 residues. DNA for the CDR3: TGTGCCAGCAGGCCCCCAAGCGGCAATGAGCAGTTCTTC. It specifies CASRPPSGNEQFF.

The rearrangement joins TRBV4-3 to TRBJ2-7; D uncertain. V shed 0 bases and J shed 1 base, with 10 bases lying between them. CDR1 and CDR2 from the germline V gene are LGHNA and YSLEER. This CDR3 spans 15 amino acids. CDR3 residues: CASSQDETRSYEQYF. Written as DNA, the CDR3 is TGCGCCAGCAGCCAAGATGAGACTCGGTCCTACGAGCAGTACTTC.

This clone has only a few counts. The V gene is TRBV10-2, the J gene TRBJ2-5, with 8 bases fitting TRBD1. Looked up from germline, CDR1 is WSHSY and CDR2 is SAAADI. V lost 6 bases to trimming and J lost 0 bases; unmatched junction nucleotides: 6. CDR3 size: 15 residues. Here the CDR3 reads CASRTGARNQETQYF. The CDR3 DNA is TGCGCCAGCAGGACAGGGGCCAGAAACCAAGAGACCCAGTACTTC.

The J gene is TRBJ2-7, the V gene TRBV27, with 13 bases aligning to TRBD2. The ends lost 4 bases at V and 5 bases at J; junction bases unmatched: 5. The CDR3 sequence is 15 residues long. Germline CDR1 MNHEY, CDR2 SMNVEV (reference sequence). The CDR3 reads CASSSGLAGVHEQYF. The CDR3 bases are TGTGCCAGCAGTTCCGGACTAGCGGGGGTCCACGAGCAGTACTTC.

This chain uses TRBV5-1 with TRBJ1-4; D remains ambiguous. CDR1 SGHRS and CDR2 YFSETQ come from the germline V gene. Trimming left V 4 bases short and J 6 bases short, with 13 bases between. CDR3 size: 14 residues. DNA of the CDR3: TGCGCCAGCAGCGAATCCGGGGTAGATGAAAAACTGTTTTTT. Translated: CASSESGVDEKLFF.